The 2 T cell receptor beta chains reported below all come from one sample, sequenced in a study of STAT3 mutations in large granular lymphocyte leukemia. General observations from the study: Every T-LGLL patient had at least one immunodominant TCRbeta clonotype.

The antigens these receptors bind are not known. Repertoires were generated with immunoSEQ multiplex PCR, while TCRdb's copy carries only in-frame clones and drops some. The sample lists under 800 clones; 25% to 40% were seen once. Sequencing was performed on peripheral blood mononuclear cells. The receptors derive from a male patient between 45 and 59 years old with T-cell large granular lymphocyte leukemia. Some clones in this sample may be carry-over from other donors' samples.

The chain carries TRBV4-3 and TRBJ2-7; D unresolved. Between the trimmed V and J ends, which lost 2 bases and 0 bases, there was a span of 11 bases. This CDR3 spans 15 amino acids. Germline-derived CDR1 and CDR2 are LGHNA and YSLEER. Written as DNA, the CDR3 is TGCGCCAGCAGCCAAATGGGCGGAAGCTCCTACGAGCAGTACTTC. This gives the protein CASSQMGGSSYEQYF.

This sequence joins TRBV5-6 and TRBJ2-1; D is ambiguous. Germline CDR1 reads SGHDT; CDR2 reads YYEEEE. V lost 4 bases to trimming and J lost 5 bases, with 7 bases between them. The CDR3 covers 12 residues. CDR3 DNA sequence: TGTGCCAGCAGCGGATCGCACAATGAGCAGTTCTTC. Translation: CASSGSHNEQFF.